The source of this T cell receptor (beta chain) is a study of T cell changes during pregnancy in multiple sclerosis. In its sample, this clone was seen a few times. The V gene's germline CDR1 is SEHNR and CDR2 FQNEAQ (reference sequence). The V and J ends lost 5 bases and 9 bases respectively, with 11 bases between them. The CDR3 has 12 residues. Libraries were prepared by immunoSEQ multiplex PCR; TCRdb keeps only in-frame clonotypes and omits some of them. The sample shows about 83,000 clones, about nine tenths of them seen only once. This sequence joins TRBV7-9 and TRBJ1-5; D remains ambiguous. This receptor was taken from a female donor in good health, serving as a control in a pregnancy study. Some clones in this sample may be carry-over from other donors' samples. Sequenced material: PBMCs, taken in the first trimester of pregnancy. DNA of the CDR3: TGTGCCAGCAGCCCGAGACGGGGGCCCCAGCATTTT. As protein: CASSPRRGPQHF.